A selection of T cell receptor beta chains follows, all from one sample in a study of OX40 agonist ivuxolimab in advanced cancers. Assay: immunoSEQ multiplex PCR; the TCRdb copy retains only in-frame clones and omits some. The data contain under 60,000 clones, around 89% of them singletons. Sequencing was performed on CD4+ or CD8+ T cells sorted from blood, taken in a trial of the OX40 agonist ivuxolimab. The receptors here all came from an adult with an advanced solid tumor such as melanoma, head and neck, liver or kidney cancer. Each CDR3 is given with its conserved first and last residue. D genes are given only for firm matches. For some rows the clone size is stated as once, few or many, or as a class when expanded; others skip it.

- | TRBJ2-2 | - | TRBV7-9 | CASSNSYGELFF | TGTGCCAGCAGCAACAGCTACGGGGAGCTGTTTTTT
few | TRBJ2-7 | TRBD1 | TRBV7-8 | CASSFGTGVSEQYF | TGTGCCAGCAGCTTTGGGACAGGGGTGTCCGAGCAGTACTTC
- | TRBJ2-7 | TRBD2 | TRBV15 | CATSRDTASGGEQYF | TGTGCCACCAGCAGAGATACGGCTAGCGGGGGCGAGCAGTACTTC
once | TRBJ1-1 | - | TRBV4-1 | CASSQDLLTGAFF | TGCGCCAGCAGCCAAGACCTTCTCACCGGGGCTTTCTTT
once | TRBJ2-1 | - | TRBV5-1 | CASSPSPILRTHEQFF | TGCGCCAGCAGTCCGAGCCCTATCCTTCGGACCCATGAGCAGTTCTTC
- | TRBJ2-1 | - | TRBV7-3 | CASSLYPRNEQFF | TGTGCCAGCAGCTTATATCCCCGGAATGAGCAGTTCTTC
- | TRBJ2-5 | TRBD2 | TRBV7-8 | CASSLDPSGRRETQYF | TGTGCCAGCAGCTTAGATCCCAGCGGGAGGCGGGAGACCCAGTACTTC
once | TRBJ2-7 | TRBD1 | TRBV28 | CASSLYRDSSYEQYF | TGTGCCAGCAGTTTATATAGGGACAGTTCCTACGAGCAGTACTTC
- | TRBJ2-7 | - | TRBV7-6 | CASSSLLLPYEQYF | TGTGCCAGCAGCTCCCTGCTTCTCCCCTACGAGCAGTACTTC
few | TRBJ2-2 | - | TRBV9 | CASSDASRGTPNTGELFF | TGTGCCAGCAGCGACGCTTCCCGAGGGACACCGAACACCGGGGAGCTGTTTTTT
once | TRBJ2-5 | TRBD2 | TRBV7-8 | CASRFPHLAGGGETQYF | TGTGCCAGCAGATTCCCCCATCTAGCGGGAGGCGGAGAGACCCAGTACTTC
- | TRBJ1-3 | - | TRBV5-6 | CASSGRIGTGNTIYF | TGTGCCAGCAGCGGCCGTATAGGGACGGGAAACACCATATATTTT
- | TRBJ2-7 | TRBD2 | TRBV4-2 | CASSQSWTSGYEQYF | TGTGCCAGCAGCCAATCTTGGACTAGCGGCTACGAGCAGTACTTC
- | TRBJ1-6 | - | TRBV27 | CASGKQGSANNSPLHF | TGTGCCAGCGGAAAACAGGGATCGGCAAATAATTCACCCCTCCACTTT
- | TRBJ2-3 | TRBD1 | TRBV25-1 | CASSETRGPIDTQYF | TGTGCCAGCAGTGAAACAAGGGGGCCGATAGATACGCAGTATTTT
once | TRBJ2-3 | TRBD2 | TRBV7-2 | CASSIGLAGGTDTQYF | TGTGCCAGCAGCATCGGACTAGCGGGAGGAACAGATACGCAGTATTTT
- | TRBJ2-3 | TRBD1 | TRBV28 | CATRDRIADTQYF | TGTGCCACCCGGGACAGGATAGCAGATACGCAGTATTTT
- | TRBJ2-4 | TRBD2 | TRBV6-5 | CASSYPGGDIQYF | TGTGCCAGCAGTTACCCGGGAGGGGACATTCAGTACTTC
- | TRBJ1-6 | - | TRBV15 | CATSRDLGNSPLHF | TGTGCCACCAGCAGAGATTTAGGGAATTCACCCCTCCACTTT
- | TRBJ2-1 | TRBD2 | TRBV6-5 | CASTVGTSIVEQFF | TGTGCCAGCACCGTAGGGACTAGCATCGTTGAGCAGTTCTTC
once | TRBJ2-7 | - | TRBV5-8 | CASSWGLQQYF | TGTGCCAGCAGCTGGGGTCTCCAGCAGTACTTC
- | TRBJ2-7 | - | TRBV4-1 | CASSQPRGLPEQYF | TGCGCCAGCAGCCAACCCCGAGGGTTACCCGAGCAGTACTTC
- | TRBJ2-1 | TRBD2 | TRBV5-6 | CASRPLAGYYNEQFF | TGTGCCAGCAGACCTCTAGCGGGGTATTACAATGAGCAGTTCTTC
- | TRBJ2-2 | - | TRBV6-5 | CASSYSKQGGTGELFF | TGTGCCAGCAGTTACTCGAAACAGGGCGGGACCGGGGAGCTGTTTTTT
- | TRBJ1-5 | - | TRBV6-6 | CASSLGWGNQPQHF | TGTGCCAGCAGTTTAGGCTGGGGCAATCAGCCCCAGCATTTT
- | TRBJ2-6 | TRBD2 | TRBV27 | CASSPLQLTTSLKSGANVLTF | TGTGCCAGCAGTCCCCTCCAACTAACGACTAGCCTGAAATCTGGGGCCAACGTCCTGACTTTC
- | TRBJ2-7 | TRBD1 | TRBV5-4 | CASSLRDRAEQYF | TGTGCCAGCAGCTTGAGGGACAGGGCCGAGCAGTACTTC
- | TRBJ1-1 | - | TRBV19 | CASSLGTNTEAFF | TGTGCCAGTAGCCTCGGGACGAACACTGAAGCTTTCTTT
- | TRBJ2-1 | - | TRBV20-1 | CSADTGNEQFF | TGCAGTGCTGACACGGGGAATGAGCAGTTCTTC
once | TRBJ2-1 | - | TRBV9 | CASSALVVASSYNEQFF | TGTGCCAGCAGCGCCTTAGTGGTAGCCAGCTCCTACAATGAGCAGTTCTTC
- | TRBJ2-2 | - | TRBV14 | CASSQDRYWGELFF | TGTGCCAGCAGCCAAGACCGGTACTGGGGGGAGCTGTTTTTT
- | TRBJ1-5 | TRBD1 | TRBV28 | CASSSYSGQGFVQPQHF | TGTGCCAGCAGTTCCTATTCGGGACAGGGGTTTGTTCAGCCCCAGCATTTT
- | TRBJ2-7 | - | TRBV7-3 | CASRHPTPGDEQYF | TGTGCCAGCAGGCATCCAACCCCAGGGGACGAGCAGTACTTC
- | TRBJ1-5 | - | TRBV19 | CASSTSTYQPQHF | TGTGCCAGTAGTACCTCGACCTATCAGCCCCAGCATTTT
- | TRBJ2-2 | - | TRBV6-5 | CASSNSRTGELFF | TGTGCCAGCAGTAATAGCCGAACCGGGGAGCTGTTTTTT
- | TRBJ2-7 | - | TRBV19 | CASSIGGLEQYF | TGTGCCAGTAGTATTGGAGGGCTCGAGCAGTACTTC
- | TRBJ2-1 | - | TRBV28 | CASSSLLAESSYNEQFF | TGTGCCAGCAGTTCACTATTAGCGGAGAGCTCCTACAATGAGCAGTTCTTC
- | TRBJ2-7 | - | TRBV2 | CASSETLRVHEQYF | TGTGCCAGCAGTGAAACCTTACGGGTCCACGAGCAGTACTTC
- | TRBJ1-5 | - | TRBV5-6 | CASSLGVGERNQPQHF | TGTGCCAGCAGCTTGGGTGTAGGGGAGCGCAATCAGCCCCAGCATTTT
- | TRBJ2-7 | TRBD1 | TRBV11-2 | CASRPGTGVHEQYF | TGTGCCAGCAGGCCCGGGACAGGGGTCCACGAGCAGTACTTC
few | TRBJ1-2 | TRBD1 | TRBV6-5 | CASRSRDSSNYGYTF | TGTGCCAGCAGAAGCCGGGACAGCTCTAACTATGGCTACACCTTC
- | TRBJ1-5 | TRBD1 | TRBV13 | CASSLAGTQGAVVQPQHF | TGTGCCAGCAGCTTAGCAGGGACACAGGGGGCCGTCGTCCAGCCCCAGCATTTT
- | TRBJ2-7 | - | TRBV30 | CAWSSGLAVDEQYF | TGTGCCTGGAGTAGTGGGCTAGCTGTCGACGAGCAGTACTTC
- | TRBJ1-1 | - | TRBV13 | CASTYGQTEAFF | TGTGCCAGCACCTACGGACAAACTGAAGCTTTCTTT
- | TRBJ2-3 | TRBD2 | TRBV19 | CASSIGGSGADTQYF | TGTGCCAGTAGTATAGGCGGGAGTGGGGCAGATACGCAGTATTTT
- | TRBJ2-7 | - | TRBV4-1 | CASSQDGQGSYEQYF | TGCGCCAGCAGCCAAGATGGTCAGGGCTCCTACGAGCAGTACTTC